Given below is one TCR beta chain in context. Its specificity is not known. The sample has other DNA sequences that encode this CDR3 too. These data belong to a study of shared clonotypes between healthy human individuals. Whole-study results and caveats: Around 5.4% of naive CD4 clonotypes were common to four donors.

Donors comprised healthy HIV-negative adults lacking recent acute infections or vaccinations. Deep-level settings were used for running the assay. The sorted-subset replicate PCRs were given about 200 ng DNA, which is approximately 30,000 T cell genomes. Libraries were prepared by immunoSEQ multiplex PCR; TCRdb keeps only in-frame clonotypes and omits some of them. Found here are about 1 million clones, around four fifths of them singletons; the top ten hold 1.4%. This CDR3 is built from 15 residues. The V segment lost 3 bases and the J segment 1 base; nucleotides outside the gene matches: 4. Germline lookup yields CDR1 SGHTA and CDR2 FQGNSA.

Sample: memory CD4+ T cells sorted from blood. Subset noted: CD45RA-negative fraction. The source of this sequence is a man aged 18-30 years in good health. The rearrangement uses TRBV7-2 and TRBJ2-7; 9 bases line up with TRBD2. As DNA, the CDR3 is TGTGCCAGCAGCTTGGCGGGAGGGGGGTCCTACGAGCAGTACTTC. This codes for CASSLAGGGSYEQYF.